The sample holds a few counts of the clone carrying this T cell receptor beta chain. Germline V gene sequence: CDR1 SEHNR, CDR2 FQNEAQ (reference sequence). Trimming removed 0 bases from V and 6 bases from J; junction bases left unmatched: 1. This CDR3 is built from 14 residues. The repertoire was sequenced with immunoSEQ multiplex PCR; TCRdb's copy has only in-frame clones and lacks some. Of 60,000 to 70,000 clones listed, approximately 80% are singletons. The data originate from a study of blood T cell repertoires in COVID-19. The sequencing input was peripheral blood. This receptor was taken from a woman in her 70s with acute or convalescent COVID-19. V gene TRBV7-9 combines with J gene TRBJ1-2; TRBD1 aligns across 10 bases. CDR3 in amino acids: CASSLAGQGDGYTF. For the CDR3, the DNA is TGTGCCAGCAGCTTAGCTGGACAGGGGGATGGCTACACCTTC. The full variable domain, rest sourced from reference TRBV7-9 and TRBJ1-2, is DTGVSQNPRHKITKRGQNVTFRCDPISEHNRLYWYRQTLGQGPEFLTYFQNEAQLEKSRLLSDRFSAERPKGSFSTLEIQRTEQGDSAMYLCASSLAGQGDGYTFGSGTRLTVV.